This T cell receptor beta chain was identified during a study of chemoradiotherapy in HPV16-positive cancers. Some clones are missing from TCRdb's copy, which holds only in-frame ones; the method was immunoSEQ multiplex PCR. The sample contains approximately 50,000 clones, roughly 90% of which appear only once. V trimming: 0 bases; J trimming: 6 bases; junction bases outside the gene matches: 5. This CDR3 is 14 amino acids long. The V gene's germline CDR1 is SGDLS and CDR2 YYNGEE. The material was blood, obtained from a patient who underwent chemoradiotherapy. The TCR originated in a human donor with HPV-associated anogenital cancer. The V call is TRBV9, the J call TRBJ2-7; 8 nucleotides line up with TRBD1. The chain's CDR3 is CASSVEAGGGEQYF. In DNA form, the CDR3 reads TGTGCCAGCAGCGTAGAGGCAGGGGGCGGCGAGCAGTACTTC. Together with reference TRBV9 and TRBJ2-7, the CDR3 gives the full variable domain: DSGVTQTPKHLITATGQRVTLRCSPRSGDLSVYWYQQSLDQGLQFLIQYYNGEERAKGNILERFSAQQFPDLHSELNLSSLELGDSALYFCASSVEAGGGEQYFGPGTRLTVT.